One sample yielded the 12 T cell receptor beta chains listed below, sequenced in a study of blood T cell repertoires in COVID-19. Here immunoSEQ multiplex PCR was the method, and the copy in TCRdb shows in-frame clones only, minus some. The repertoire consists of about 24,000 clones, with 75% to 90% occurring once and the leading ten covering about 9%. The sequenced sample consisted of peripheral blood. All receptors derive from a human donor in a cohort sampled during active COVID-19.

V is TRBV7-2 and J is TRBJ2-3, with TRBD1 as a possible D gene (5 bases). CDR3 length: 14 amino acids. From germline, CDR1 is SGHTA and CDR2 FQGNSA. Trimming removed 6 bases from V and 4 bases from J, with 14 bases in between. The CDR3 is CASSPGRAPDTQYF. The CDR3 coding sequence is TGTGCCAGCAGTCCAGGCAGGGCCCCAGATACGCAGTATTTT.

V gene TRBV25-1 combines with J gene TRBJ2-5; the D is unclear. V lost 7 bases to trimming and J lost 5 bases, with 8 bases between them. The CDR3 extends over 11 amino acids. CDR1 and CDR2 from the germline V gene are MGHDK and SYGVNS. The DNA for the CDR3 is TGTGCCAGCAATAAGAGGGAGACCCAGTACTTC. Protein product: CASNKRETQYF. Full variable domain (outside the CDR3, taken from reference TRBV25-1 and TRBJ2-5): EADIYQTPRYLVIGTGKKITLECSQTMGHDKMYWYQQDPGMELHLIHYSYGVNSTEKGDLSSESTVSRIRTEHFPLTLESARPSHTSQYLCASNKRETQYFGPGTRLLVL.

This sequence joins TRBV9 and TRBJ2-5, with D perhaps matching TRBD2 (6 bases). This CDR3 is 18 amino acids long. Germline V gene lookup returns CDR1 SGDLS and CDR2 YYNGEE. Trimming shortened V by 0 bases and J by 0 bases, and 18 bases separated the two germline ends. The CDR3: CASSVEGGAGGDQETQYF. The CDR3 region has the DNA TGTGCCAGCAGCGTAGAAGGAGGGGCAGGAGGCGACCAAGAGACCCAGTACTTC.

V usage is TRBV4-3 and J usage is TRBJ2-3, with 10 bases lining up with TRBD2. Unmatched junction bases numbered 12, after V lost 4 bases and J lost 8 bases. Germline V gene sequence: CDR1 LGHNA, CDR2 YSLEER. CDR3 length equals 16 residues. The CDR3 region is CASSPSSGGPSGTQYF. In DNA form, the CDR3 reads TGCGCCAGCAGCCCCAGTAGCGGGGGGCCCTCCGGTACGCAGTATTTT.

This clone was observed once. The chain uses TRBV5-1 and TRBJ2-7; D is perhaps TRBD1 (6 bases). CDR3 size: 16 residues. Trimming removed 3 bases from V and 3 bases from J, with 19 bases in between. CDR1 is SGHRS and CDR2 is YFSETQ in the germline V gene. Here the CDR3 reads CASSSGNTGHLYEQYF. The CDR3 nucleotides read TGCGCCAGCAGCTCCGGTAATACGGGACACCTCTACGAGCAGTACTTC.

The V gene is TRBV5-6, the J gene TRBJ1-2, with TRBD1 matching 7 bases. The CDR3 is 16 amino acids. V dropped 3 bases and J dropped 6; count of bases not matched to a gene: 14. From germline, CDR1 is SGHDT and CDR2 YYEEEE. CDR3 nucleotides: TGTGCCAGCAGCTGGGGGAGACAGGGTTATTTTGATGGCTACACCTTC. It codes for CASSWGRQGYFDGYTF.

V is TRBV19 and J is TRBJ1-1, with D uncertain. Germline V gene lookup returns CDR1 LNHDA and CDR2 SQIVND (reference sequence). V was trimmed by 3 bases and J by 0 bases, leaving 11 bases between them. The CDR3 is 15 residues long. CDR3 DNA: TGTGCCAGTAGTATCGCAGGTCTCATGAACACTGAAGCTTTCTTT. This codes for CASSIAGLMNTEAFF.

The V call is TRBV24-1, the J call TRBJ2-7, with TRBD2 matching over 8 bases. The germline V gene encodes CDR1 KGHDR and CDR2 SFDVKD. The CDR3 is 15 residues long. Germline trimming cut 1 base from V and 4 bases from J; bases unmatched to any gene: 5. The CDR3, as DNA: TGTGCCACCAGTGATTTTGCGGGAGGTATGTACGAGCAGTACTTC. It yields the protein CATSDFAGGMYEQYF.

The CDR3 spells CASSYFSRGPEAFF. In nucleotides, the CDR3 is TGTGCCAGCAGTTACTTTTCGAGGGGGCCTGAAGCTTTCTTT. The rearrangement joins TRBV6-5 to TRBJ1-1; 7 bases agree with TRBD1. Germline values: CDR1 MNHEY, CDR2 SVGAGI. J was trimmed by 6 bases and V by 1 base; bases with no gene match: 5. The CDR3 is 14 amino acids.

This clone was recorded once. One end of the junction fails to match germline, which may point to a read error. V gene TRBV12-3 or TRBV12-4 combines with J gene TRBJ1-6; D unclear. The CDR3 spans 8 residues. The CDR3 DNA reads TGTGCCAGCAGCCCTTTAAAATTT. Amino acids: CASSPLKF.

The J gene is TRBJ2-1, the V gene TRBV5-1, with D tentatively TRBD2 (6 bases). V was shortened by 4 bases and J by 8 bases, with 22 bases between the two germline ends. This CDR3 is 16 amino acids long. CDR1 is SGHRS and CDR2 is YFSETQ in the germline V gene. The CDR3 sequence is CASSVMGSGGLDEQFF. CDR3 DNA sequence: TGCGCCAGCAGCGTGATGGGTAGCGGCGGCCTAGATGAGCAGTTCTTC.

This clone was observed a handful of times. In DNA, the CDR3 is TGCGCCAGCAGATCCGCACAGGGGGATGAGCAGTTCTTC. Protein product: CASRSAQGDEQFF. V is TRBV5-1 and J is TRBJ2-1, with 8 bases aligning to TRBD1. The CDR3 runs to 13 residues. V was clipped by 5 bases and J by 8 bases; unmatched bases: 6. Germline V lookup: CDR1 SGHRS, CDR2 YFSETQ.